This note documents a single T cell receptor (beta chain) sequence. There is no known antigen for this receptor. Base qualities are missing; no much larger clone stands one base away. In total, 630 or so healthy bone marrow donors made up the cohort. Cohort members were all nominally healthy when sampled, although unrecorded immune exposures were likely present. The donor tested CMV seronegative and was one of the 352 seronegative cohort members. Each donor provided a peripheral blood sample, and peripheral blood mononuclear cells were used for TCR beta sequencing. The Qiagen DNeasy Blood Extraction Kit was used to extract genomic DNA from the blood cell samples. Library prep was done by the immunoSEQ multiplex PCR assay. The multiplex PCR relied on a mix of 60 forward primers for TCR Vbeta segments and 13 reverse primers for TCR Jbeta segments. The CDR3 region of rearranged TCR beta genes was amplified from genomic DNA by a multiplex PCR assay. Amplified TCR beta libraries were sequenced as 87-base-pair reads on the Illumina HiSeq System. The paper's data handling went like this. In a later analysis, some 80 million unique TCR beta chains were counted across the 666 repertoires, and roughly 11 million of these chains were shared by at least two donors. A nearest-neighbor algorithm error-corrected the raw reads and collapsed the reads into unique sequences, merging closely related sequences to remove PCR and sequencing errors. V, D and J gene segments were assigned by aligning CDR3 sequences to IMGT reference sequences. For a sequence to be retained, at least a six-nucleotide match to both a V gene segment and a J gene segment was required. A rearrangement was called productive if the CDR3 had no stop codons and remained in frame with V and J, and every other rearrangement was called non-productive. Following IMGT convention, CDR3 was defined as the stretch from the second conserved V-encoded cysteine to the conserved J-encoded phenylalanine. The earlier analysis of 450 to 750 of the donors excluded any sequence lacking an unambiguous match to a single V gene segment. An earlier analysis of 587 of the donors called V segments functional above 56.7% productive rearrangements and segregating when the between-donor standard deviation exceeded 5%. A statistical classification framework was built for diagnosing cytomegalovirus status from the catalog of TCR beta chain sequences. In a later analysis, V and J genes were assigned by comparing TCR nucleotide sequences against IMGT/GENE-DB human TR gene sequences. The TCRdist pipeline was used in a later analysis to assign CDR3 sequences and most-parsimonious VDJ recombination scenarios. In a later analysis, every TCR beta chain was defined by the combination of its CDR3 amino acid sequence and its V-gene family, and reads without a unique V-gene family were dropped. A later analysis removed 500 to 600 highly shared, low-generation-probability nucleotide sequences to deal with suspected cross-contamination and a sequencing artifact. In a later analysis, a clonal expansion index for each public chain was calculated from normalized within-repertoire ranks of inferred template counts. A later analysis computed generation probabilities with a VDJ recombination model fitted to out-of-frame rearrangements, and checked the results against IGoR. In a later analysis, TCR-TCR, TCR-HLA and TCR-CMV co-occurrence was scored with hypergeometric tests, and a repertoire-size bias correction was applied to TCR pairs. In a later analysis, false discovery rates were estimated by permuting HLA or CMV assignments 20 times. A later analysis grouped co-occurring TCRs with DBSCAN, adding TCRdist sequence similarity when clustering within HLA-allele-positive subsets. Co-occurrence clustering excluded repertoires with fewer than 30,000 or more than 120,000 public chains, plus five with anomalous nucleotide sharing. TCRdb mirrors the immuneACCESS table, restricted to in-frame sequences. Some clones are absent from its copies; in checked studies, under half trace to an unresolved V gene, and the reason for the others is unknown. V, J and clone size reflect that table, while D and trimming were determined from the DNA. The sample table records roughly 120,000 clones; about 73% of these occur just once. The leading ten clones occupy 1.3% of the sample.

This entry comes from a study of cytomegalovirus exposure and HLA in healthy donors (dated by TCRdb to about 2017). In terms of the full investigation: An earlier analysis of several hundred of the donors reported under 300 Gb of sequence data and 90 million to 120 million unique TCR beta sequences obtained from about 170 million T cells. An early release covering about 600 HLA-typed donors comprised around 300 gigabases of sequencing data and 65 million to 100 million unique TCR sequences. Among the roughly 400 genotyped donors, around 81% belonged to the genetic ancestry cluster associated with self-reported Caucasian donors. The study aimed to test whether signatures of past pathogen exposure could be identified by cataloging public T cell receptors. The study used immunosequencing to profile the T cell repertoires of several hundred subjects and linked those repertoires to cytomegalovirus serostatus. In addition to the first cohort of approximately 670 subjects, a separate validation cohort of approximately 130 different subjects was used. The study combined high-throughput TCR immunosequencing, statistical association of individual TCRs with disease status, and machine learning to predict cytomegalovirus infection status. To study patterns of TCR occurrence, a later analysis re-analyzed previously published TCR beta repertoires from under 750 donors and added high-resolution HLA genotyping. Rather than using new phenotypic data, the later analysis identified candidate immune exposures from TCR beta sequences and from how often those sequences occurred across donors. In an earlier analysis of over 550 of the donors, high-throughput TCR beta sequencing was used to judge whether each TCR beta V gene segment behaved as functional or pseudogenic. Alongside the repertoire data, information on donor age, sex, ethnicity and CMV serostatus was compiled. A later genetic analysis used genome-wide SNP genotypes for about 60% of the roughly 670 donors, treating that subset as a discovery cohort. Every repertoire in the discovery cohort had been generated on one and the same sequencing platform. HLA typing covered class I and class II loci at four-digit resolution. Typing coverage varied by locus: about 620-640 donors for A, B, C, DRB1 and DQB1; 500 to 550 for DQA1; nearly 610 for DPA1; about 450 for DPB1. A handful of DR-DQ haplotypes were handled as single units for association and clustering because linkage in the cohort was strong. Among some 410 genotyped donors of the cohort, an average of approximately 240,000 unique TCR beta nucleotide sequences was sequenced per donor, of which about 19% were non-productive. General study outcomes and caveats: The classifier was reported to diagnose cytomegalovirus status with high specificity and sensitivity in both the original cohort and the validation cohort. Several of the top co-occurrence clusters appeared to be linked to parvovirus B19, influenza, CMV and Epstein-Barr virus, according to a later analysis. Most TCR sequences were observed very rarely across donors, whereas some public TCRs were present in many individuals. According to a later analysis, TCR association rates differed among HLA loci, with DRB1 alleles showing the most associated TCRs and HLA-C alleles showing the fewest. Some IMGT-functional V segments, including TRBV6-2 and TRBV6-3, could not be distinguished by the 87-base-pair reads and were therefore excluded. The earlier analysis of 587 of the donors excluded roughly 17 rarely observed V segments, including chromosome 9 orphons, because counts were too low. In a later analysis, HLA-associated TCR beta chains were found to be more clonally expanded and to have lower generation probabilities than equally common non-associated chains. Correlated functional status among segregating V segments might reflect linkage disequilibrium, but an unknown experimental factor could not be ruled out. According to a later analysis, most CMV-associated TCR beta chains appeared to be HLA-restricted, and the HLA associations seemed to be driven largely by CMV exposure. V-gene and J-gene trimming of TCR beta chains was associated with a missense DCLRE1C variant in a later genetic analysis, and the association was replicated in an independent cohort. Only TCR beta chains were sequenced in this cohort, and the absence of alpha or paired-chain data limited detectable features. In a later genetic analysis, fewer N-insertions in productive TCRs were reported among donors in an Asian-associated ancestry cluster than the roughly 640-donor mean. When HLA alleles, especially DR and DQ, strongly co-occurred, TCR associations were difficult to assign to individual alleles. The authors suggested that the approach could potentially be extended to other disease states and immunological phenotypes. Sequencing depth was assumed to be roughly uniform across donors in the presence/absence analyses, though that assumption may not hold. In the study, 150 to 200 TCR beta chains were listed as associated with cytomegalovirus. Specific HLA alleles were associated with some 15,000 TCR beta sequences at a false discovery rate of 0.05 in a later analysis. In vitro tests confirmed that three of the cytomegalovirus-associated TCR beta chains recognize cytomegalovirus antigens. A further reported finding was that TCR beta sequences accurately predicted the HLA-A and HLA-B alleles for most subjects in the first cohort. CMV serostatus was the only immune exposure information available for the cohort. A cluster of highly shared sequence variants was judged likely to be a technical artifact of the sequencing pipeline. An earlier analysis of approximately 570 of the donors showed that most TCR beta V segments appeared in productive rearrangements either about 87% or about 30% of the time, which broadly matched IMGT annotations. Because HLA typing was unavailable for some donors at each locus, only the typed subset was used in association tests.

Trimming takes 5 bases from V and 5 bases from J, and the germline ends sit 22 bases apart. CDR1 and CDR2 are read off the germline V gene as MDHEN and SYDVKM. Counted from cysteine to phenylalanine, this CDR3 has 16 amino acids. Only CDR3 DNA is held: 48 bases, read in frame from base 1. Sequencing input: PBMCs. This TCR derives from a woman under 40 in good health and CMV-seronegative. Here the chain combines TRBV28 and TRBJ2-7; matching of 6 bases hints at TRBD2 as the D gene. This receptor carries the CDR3 CASSSDPGLPPHEQYF. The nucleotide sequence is TGTGCCAGCAGTAGCGACCCGGGACTCCCACCCCACGAGCAGTACTTC. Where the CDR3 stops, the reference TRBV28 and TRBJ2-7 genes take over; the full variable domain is DVKVTQSSRYLVKRTGEKVFLECVQDMDHENMFWYRQDPGLGLRLIYFSYDVKMKEKGDIPEGYSVSREKKERFSLILESASTNQTSMYLCASSSDPGLPPHEQYFGPGTRLTVT.